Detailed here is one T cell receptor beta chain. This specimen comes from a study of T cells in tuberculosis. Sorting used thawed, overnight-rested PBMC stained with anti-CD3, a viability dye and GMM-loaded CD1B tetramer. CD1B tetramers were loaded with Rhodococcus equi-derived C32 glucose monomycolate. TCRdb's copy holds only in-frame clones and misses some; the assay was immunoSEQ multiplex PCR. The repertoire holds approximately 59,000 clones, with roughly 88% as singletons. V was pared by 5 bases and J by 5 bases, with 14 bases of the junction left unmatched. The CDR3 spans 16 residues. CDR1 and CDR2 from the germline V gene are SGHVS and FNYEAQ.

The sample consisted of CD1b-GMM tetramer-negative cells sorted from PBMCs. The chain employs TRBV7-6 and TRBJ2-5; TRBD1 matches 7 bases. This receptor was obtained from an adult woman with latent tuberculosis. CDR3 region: CASSISPGTAGETQYF. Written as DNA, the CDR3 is TGTGCCAGCAGCATATCGCCCGGGACAGCCGGGGAGACCCAGTACTTC.